This TCR beta chain was identified during a study of cytomegalovirus exposure and HLA in healthy donors listed by TCRdb under 2017. Background on the whole study: An earlier analysis of roughly 500 of the donors reported 276 Gb of sequence data and about 120 million unique TCR beta sequences obtained from roughly 170 million T cells. Roughly 310 gigabases of sequencing data and tens of millions of unique TCR sequences were included in an early release covering roughly 600 HLA-typed donors. Of the approximately 400 genotyped donors, about 80% fell in the genetic ancestry cluster associated with self-reported Caucasian donors. The study aimed to test whether signatures of past pathogen exposure could be identified by cataloging public T cell receptors. The T cell repertoires of 670 or so subjects were profiled by immunosequencing and related to cytomegalovirus serostatus. In addition to the first cohort of about 650 subjects, a separate validation cohort of 120 different subjects was used. High-throughput TCR immunosequencing, statistical association of individual TCRs with disease status, and machine learning were combined to predict cytomegalovirus infection status. A later analysis re-analyzed previously published TCR beta repertoires from 666 donors and added high-resolution HLA genotyping to study TCR occurrence patterns. Rather than drawing on any new phenotypic data, the later analysis identified candidate immune exposures from TCR beta sequences and the way those sequences occurred across donors. An earlier analysis of 587 of the donors used high-throughput TCR beta sequencing to judge whether each TCR beta V gene segment behaved as functional or pseudogenic. Donor age, sex, ethnicity and CMV serostatus were collected together with the repertoire data. Genome-wide SNP genotypes for about 65% of the roughly 670 donors were used in a later genetic analysis, which treated that subset as a discovery cohort. All discovery cohort repertoires had been generated on a single sequencing platform. HLA typing covered class I and class II loci at four-digit resolution. The number of donors typed differed by locus, with about 629-630 for A, B, C, DRB1 and DQB1, roughly 520 for DQA1, 600 to 610 for DPA1, and 400 to 490 for DPB1. Several DR-DQ haplotypes were treated as single units for association and clustering because of strong linkage in the cohort. Across around 400 genotyped donors of the cohort, an average of about 240,000 unique TCR beta nucleotide sequences per donor were sequenced, and roughly a sixth of those sequences were non-productive.

Worth noting for this clone: Its antigen target is currently unknown. Base qualities are not provided; no much larger clone lies one nucleotide away.

In total, 666 healthy bone marrow donors made up the cohort. Cohort members were all nominally healthy when sampled, although unrecorded immune exposures were likely present. The donor tested CMV seropositive, placing the donor among the 289 seropositive members of the cohort. Each donor provided a peripheral blood sample, and peripheral blood mononuclear cells were used for TCR beta sequencing. The Qiagen DNeasy Blood Extraction Kit was used to extract genomic DNA from the blood cell samples. General study outcomes and caveats: Only TCR beta chains were sequenced in this cohort, and the absence of alpha or paired-chain data limited detectable features. The classifier was reported to diagnose cytomegalovirus status with high specificity and sensitivity in both the original cohort and the validation cohort. Linkage disequilibrium might explain the correlated functional status among segregating V segments, but an unknown experimental factor could not be ruled out. It was suggested by the authors that the approach could potentially be generalized to other disease states and immunological phenotypes. A later genetic analysis reported fewer N-insertions in productive TCRs among donors in an Asian-associated ancestry cluster than the roughly 700-donor mean. In a later analysis, HLA-associated TCR beta chains showed more clonal expansion and lower generation probabilities than non-associated chains that were equally common. A group of highly shared sequence variants was considered likely to be a technical artifact of the sequencing pipeline. The 87-base-pair reads could not distinguish some IMGT-functional V segments, including TRBV6-2 and TRBV6-3, so those segments were excluded. In the study, 150 to 200 TCR beta chains were listed as associated with cytomegalovirus. A further reported finding was that TCR beta sequences accurately predicted the HLA-A and HLA-B alleles for most subjects in the first cohort. In a later analysis, around 17,000 TCR beta sequences were associated with specific HLA alleles at a false discovery rate of 0.05. In an earlier analysis of approximately 590 of the donors, most TCR beta V segments appeared in productive rearrangements about 87% or about 30% of the time, broadly matching IMGT annotations. Most TCR sequences were seen in very few donors, while some public TCRs were found in many individuals. HLA typing was unavailable for some donors at each locus, so association tests used only the typed subset. When HLA alleles, especially DR and DQ, strongly co-occurred, attributing TCR associations to individual alleles was difficult. A later genetic analysis associated a missense DCLRE1C variant with V-gene and J-gene trimming of TCR beta chains, and an independent cohort replicated the association. In a later analysis, most CMV-associated TCR beta chains were found to appear HLA-restricted, with HLA associations seemingly driven largely by CMV exposure. In a later analysis, TCR association rates were found to vary across HLA loci, with the most associated TCRs seen for DRB1 alleles and the fewest for HLA-C alleles. According to a later analysis, parvovirus B19, influenza, CMV and Epstein-Barr virus appeared linked to several top co-occurrence clusters. Three of the identified cytomegalovirus-associated TCR beta chains were confirmed in vitro to be specific for cytomegalovirus antigens. Immune exposure information for the cohort was limited to CMV serostatus. Around 16 rarely observed V segments, including chromosome 9 orphons, were excluded from the earlier analysis of some 590 of the donors because counts were too low. Presence/absence analyses assumed roughly uniform sequencing depth across donors, an assumption that may not hold.

CDR1 and CDR2 are read off the germline V gene (reference sequence) as MNHEY and SMNVEV. The junction carries 7 bases between V and J, which are trimmed by 2 bases and 1 base respectively. The CDR3, from cysteine to phenylalanine, totals 14 residues. The entry retains the CDR3 DNA only, 42 bases that are in frame from base 1. The library was prepared using the immunoSEQ multiplex PCR assay. For the multiplex PCR, a mixture combining 60 forward primers for TCR Vbeta segments and 13 reverse primers for TCR Jbeta segments was used. A multiplex PCR assay on genomic DNA amplified the CDR3 region of rearranged TCR beta genes. The amplified TCR beta libraries were sequenced on the Illumina HiSeq System as 87-base-pair reads. Processing in the source paper ran as follows. In a later analysis, roughly 80 million unique TCR beta chains were counted across the approximately 670 repertoires, and around 10 million of these chains were shared by at least two donors. To remove PCR and sequencing errors, raw reads were error-corrected and collapsed into unique sequences using a nearest-neighbor algorithm that merged closely related sequences. Alignment of CDR3 sequences to IMGT reference sequences was used to assign V, D and J gene segments. Each retained sequence needed at least a six-nucleotide match to both a V gene segment and a J gene segment. A rearrangement counted as productive if the CDR3 had no stop codons and remained in frame with V and J, and every other rearrangement counted as non-productive. Following IMGT convention, CDR3 was defined as the stretch from the second conserved V-encoded cysteine up to the conserved J-encoded phenylalanine. Sequences without an unambiguous match to a single V gene segment were excluded from the earlier analysis of a few hundred of the donors. An earlier analysis of a few hundred of the donors classified V segments as functional when productive rearrangements were above 56.7% and as segregating when the standard deviation between donors was above 5%. A statistical classification framework was built for diagnosing cytomegalovirus status from the catalog of TCR beta chain sequences. A later analysis assigned V and J genes by comparing TCR nucleotide sequences with IMGT/GENE-DB human TR gene sequences. In a later analysis, CDR3 sequences and most-parsimonious VDJ recombination scenarios were assigned using the TCRdist pipeline. In a later analysis, each TCR beta chain was defined by its CDR3 amino acid sequence together with its V-gene family, and reads without a unique V-gene family were excluded. A later analysis removed roughly 590 highly shared, low-generation-probability nucleotide sequences to deal with suspected cross-contamination and a sequencing artifact. In a later analysis, a clonal expansion index was calculated for each public chain from normalized within-repertoire ranks of inferred template counts. Generation probabilities in a later analysis came from a VDJ recombination model fitted to out-of-frame rearrangements, and those results were checked against IGoR. Hypergeometric tests were used in a later analysis to score TCR-TCR, TCR-HLA and TCR-CMV co-occurrence, with a repertoire-size bias correction applied to the TCR pairs. To estimate false discovery rates, a later analysis permuted the HLA or CMV assignments 20 times. In a later analysis, co-occurring TCRs were grouped with DBSCAN, and TCRdist sequence similarity was added when clustering was performed within HLA-allele-positive subsets. Repertoires with fewer than 30,000 or more than 120,000 public chains, plus five repertoires with anomalous nucleotide sharing, were excluded from co-occurrence clustering. Not all clones reach the TCRdb copy of this immuneACCESS table, which keeps in-frame sequences only. Checked studies attribute under half of the gap to unresolved V genes and leave the rest unexplained. D and trimming were read from the DNA, whereas the V and J calls and clone size are those reported in that table. The sample table holds 160,000 or so clones, of which around 85% were seen once. The biggest ten clones account for around 1.3% of the sample.

Sequencing input: PBMCs. The clonotype comes from a man in his forties or fifties in good health and CMV-seropositive. The rearrangement joined TRBV27 to TRBJ2-3, and the D gene may be TRBD1, 5 bases matching. Here is the DNA: TGTGCCAGCAGTTTAGGCAGGGGCACAGATACGCAGTATTTT. It is translated as CASSLGRGTDTQYF.